These 18 T cell receptor beta chains were sequenced from one sample in a study of T-cell reconstitution after alpha-beta-depleted transplantation in children. Unique molecular identifiers were incorporated during preparation of the TCRbeta library. A single record per CDR3 protein comes from TCRdb applying MiXCR to the PCR reads. The repertoire holds just under 350,000 distinct CDR3 sequences, with 15% to 20% as singletons. The sample in question was PBMCs, mostly from graft donor cells, obtained 360 days after TCRalphabeta/CD19-depleted stem cell transplant. These receptors all come from a male patient aged 2-15 years who had a stem cell transplant for acute lymphoblastic leukemia, so the T cells may come from the graft donor.

Only a few counts were recorded for this clonotype. V gene TRBV25-1 combines with J gene TRBJ2-3, with a possible D match to TRBD2 (5 bases). V was clipped by 1 base and J by 6 bases, with 14 bases between them. This CDR3 contains 15 residues. The germline gives CDR1 MGHDK, CDR2 SYGVNS. CDR3 coding DNA: TGTGCCAGCAGTGAATCTATACTAGTGGGGGATACGCAGTATTTT. Its protein is CASSESILVGDTQYF.

This clonotype was seen at least ten times. J is TRBJ2-1 and V is TRBV9, with 9 bases that match TRBD2. CDR1 is SGDLS, CDR2 YYNGEE, per germline. J was trimmed by 2 bases and V by 0 bases; bases with no gene match: 6. The length of the CDR3 is 17 residues. The CDR3 protein is CASSVGLGGRAYNEQFF. CDR3 nucleotides: TGTGCCAGCAGCGTAGGTCTTGGCGGGAGGGCCTACAATGAGCAGTTCTTC.

This clonotype was seen only a few times. The V call is TRBV10-3, the J call TRBJ2-1, with 8 bases that match TRBD2. Germline V gene lookup returns CDR1 ENHRY and CDR2 SYGVKD. V lost 0 bases, J lost 0 bases, and 19 bases stayed unmatched. CDR3 size: 22 residues. Written as DNA, the CDR3 is TGTGCCATCAGTGAGTCGTCGGGGAGCGCGGGAGGCCGATACTACTCCTACAATGAGCAGTTCTTC. It specifies CAISESSGSAGGRYYSYNEQFF.

V is TRBV12-3 or TRBV12-4 and J is TRBJ1-1; D unresolved. Trimming cost V 6 bases and J 3 bases, with 8 bases left between them. The CDR3 extends over 12 amino acids. CDR3 in DNA: TGTGCCAGCAGCCCTCTGGACACTGAAGCTTTCTTT. Its protein product is CASSPLDTEAFF.

This clonotype was detected only a few times. The rearrangement uses TRBV25-1 and TRBJ1-3, with D unresolved. This CDR3 region has 12 residues. Trimming removed 7 bases from V and 4 bases from J, with 8 bases in between. Germline CDR1 MGHDK, CDR2 SYGVNS. This chain's CDR3 is CASMKNGNTIYF. CDR3 bases: TGTGCCAGCATGAAGAACGGAAACACCATATATTTT.

The chain carries TRBV20-1 and TRBJ2-4, with 10 bases matching TRBD1. J was trimmed by 6 bases and V by 5 bases; bases with no gene match: 7. The CDR3 has 14 amino acids. Germline lookup yields CDR1 DFQATT and CDR2 SNEGSKA (reference sequence). CDR3 sequence: CSASTGGFGNIQYF. Written as DNA, the CDR3 is TGCAGTGCTTCGACAGGGGGCTTTGGAAACATTCAGTACTTC.

This clonotype was found many times. The V gene is TRBV6-5, the J gene TRBJ1-4, with 8 bases lining up with TRBD1. Germline CDR1 and CDR2: MNHEY and SVGAGI. There are 16 residues in the CDR3. V lost 5 bases and J lost 8; bases outside the gene matches: 13. In nucleotides, the CDR3 is TGTGCCAGCAGTCCCAGCCCCATGACAGGGGAGGAAAAACTGTTTTTT. Its translation is CASSPSPMTGEEKLFF.

This clonotype has a handful of counts. The V and J genes are TRBV12-3 or TRBV12-4 and TRBJ2-1; TRBD2 aligns across 7 bases. Trimming took 6 bases from V and 5 from J; bases not matched to a gene: 7. CDR3 length: 14 residues. The CDR3 protein is CASSLADFNNEQFF. The CDR3 DNA reads TGTGCCAGCAGCCTAGCGGATTTTAACAATGAGCAGTTCTTC.

This clonotype was picked up a small number of times. This chain uses TRBV7-8 with TRBJ2-5; no clear D. V was pared by 5 bases and J by 2 bases, with 12 bases between. This CDR3 spans 14 amino acids. CDR1 is SGHVS and CDR2 is FQNEAQ in the germline V gene. CDR3 sequence (DNA): TGTGCCAGCAGCGCGTGGACGGAGCAAGAGACCCAGTACTTC. It is translated as CASSAWTEQETQYF.

This sequence joins TRBV20-1 and TRBJ2-3, with D perhaps assigned TRBD1 or TRBD2 (5 bases each). This CDR3 spans 14 amino acids. The V end was cut by 3 bases, the J end by 3 bases, with 13 bases between. From germline, CDR1 is DFQATT and CDR2 SNEGSKA (reference sequence). CDR3 bases: TGCAGTGCTAGTAGCTGGGACCCTACAGATACGCAGTATTTT. This codes for CSASSWDPTDTQYF.

The gene calls are TRBV9 and TRBJ2-1; TRBD2 matches at 11 bases. With V trimmed by 2 bases and J by 7 bases, 11 bases remained unmatched. The CDR3 has 17 amino acids. Germline CDR1 reads SGDLS; CDR2 reads YYNGEE. The DNA for the CDR3 is TGTGCCAGCAGCGTTCCGACTAGCGGGACGAGTTTGAATGAGCAGTTCTTC. This encodes CASSVPTSGTSLNEQFF.

This clonotype has ten or more counts. V gene TRBV28 combines with J gene TRBJ2-7, with D uncertain. The CDR3 totals 16 residues. Trimming took 4 bases from V and 0 from J, leaving 16 bases between them. CDR1 is MDHEN and CDR2 is SYDVKM in the germline V gene. The CDR3 DNA follows: TGTGCCAGCAGTTCTCTCTCGGCGGTCAGCTCCTACGAGCAGTACTTC. Protein sequence: CASSSLSAVSSYEQYF.

The V call is TRBV10-3, the J call TRBJ1-5, with 9 bases matching TRBD1. The CDR3 runs 15 residues. V shed 10 bases, J shed 0 bases, and the junction held 7 bases outside the gene matches. Germline V CDR1 and CDR2: ENHRY, SYGVKD. The chain's CDR3 is CATGTGSNSNQPQHF. The DNA for the CDR3 is TGTGCCACAGGGACAGGGTCAAATAGCAATCAGCCCCAGCATTTT.

The table lists this clonotype with a few counts. V gene TRBV5-1 combines with J gene TRBJ1-2; the D gene is possibly TRBD1 (6 bases). CDR3 length: 14 amino acids. V was trimmed by 4 bases and J by 8 bases, leaving 18 bases between them. Looked up from germline, CDR1 is SGHRS and CDR2 is YFSETQ. CDR3 protein: CASSPTRQAGGYTF. CDR3 DNA: TGCGCCAGCAGCCCGACCCGACAGGCGGGCGGCTACACCTTC.

V usage is TRBV5-4 and J usage is TRBJ2-6; D is unclear. The V end was cut by 0 bases, the J end by 2 bases, with 6 bases between. This CDR3 spans 15 amino acids. The germline V gene encodes CDR1 SGHNT and CDR2 YYREEE (reference sequence). The CDR3 DNA is TGTGCCAGCAGCTTGGGGGGAACTGGGGCCAACGTCCTGACTTTC. Translated: CASSLGGTGANVLTF.

The V gene is TRBV18, the J gene TRBJ2-3, with 11 bases identical to TRBD2. This CDR3 has 18 amino acids. Germline V gene sequence: CDR1 KGHSH, CDR2 LQKENI. J lost 2 bases, V lost 1 base, and 8 bases had no gene match. CDR3 nucleotides: TGTGCCAGCTCACCACTCCTACCGGGACTAGCGGCCACAGATACGCAGTATTTT. Translated, it gives CASSPLLPGLAATDTQYF.

This clonotype has only a few counts. The chain links TRBV7-2 to TRBJ1-4; possibly TRBD1 for D (6 bases). V was shortened by 5 bases and J by 4 bases, with 11 bases between the two germline ends. The CDR3 runs to 14 residues. CDR1 is SGHTA, CDR2 FQGNSA, per germline. The CDR3 DNA is TGTGCCAGCAGCACGGACAGCTATAATGAAAAACTGTTTTTT. Protein sequence: CASSTDSYNEKLFF.

This rearrangement joins TRBV11-2 to TRBJ1-6, with D maybe TRBD1 (5 bases). Trimming left V 2 bases short and J 0 bases short, with 14 bases between. Germline V CDR1 and CDR2: SGHAT, FQNNGV. This CDR3 comprises 18 residues. The CDR3 sequence is CASSLTGREDSYNSPLHF. CDR3 in DNA: TGTGCCAGCAGCTTAACAGGCAGGGAAGACTCCTATAATTCACCCCTCCACTTT.